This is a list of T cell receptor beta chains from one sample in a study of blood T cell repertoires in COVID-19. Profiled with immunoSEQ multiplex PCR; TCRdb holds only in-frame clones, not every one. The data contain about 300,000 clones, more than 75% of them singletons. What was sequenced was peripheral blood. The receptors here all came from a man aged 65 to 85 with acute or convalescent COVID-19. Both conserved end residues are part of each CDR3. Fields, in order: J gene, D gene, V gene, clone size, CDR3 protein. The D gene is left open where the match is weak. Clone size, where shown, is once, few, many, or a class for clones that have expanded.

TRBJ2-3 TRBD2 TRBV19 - CATTPTTSGGTDTQYF
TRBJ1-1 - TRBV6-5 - CASSTVGAEAFF
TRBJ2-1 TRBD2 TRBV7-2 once CASSLRWTSGGSSYNEQFF
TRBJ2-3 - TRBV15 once CATSRDRTGTDTQYF
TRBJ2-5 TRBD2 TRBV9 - CASSGGLAEETQYF
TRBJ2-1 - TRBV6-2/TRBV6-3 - CASSYGLTNYNEQFF
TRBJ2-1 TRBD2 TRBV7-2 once CASSSGGASSYNEQFF
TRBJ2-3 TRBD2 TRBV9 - CASSAEGRGGTDTQYF
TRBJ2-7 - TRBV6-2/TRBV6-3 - CASSTLSSYEQYF
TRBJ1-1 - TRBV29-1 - CSAVVQVGTEAFF
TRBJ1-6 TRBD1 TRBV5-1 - CASSPGQGNYNSPLHF
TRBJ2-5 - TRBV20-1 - CSALARETQYF
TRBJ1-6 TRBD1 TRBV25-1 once CASSEPRQGRDSPLHF
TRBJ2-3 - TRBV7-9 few CASSYGTADTQYF
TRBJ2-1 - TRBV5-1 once CASSTQGGEQFF
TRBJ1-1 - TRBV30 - CAWRRPNTEAFF
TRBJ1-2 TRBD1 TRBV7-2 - CASSLSWGQGRGYTF
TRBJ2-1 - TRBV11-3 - CASSLSRANEQFF
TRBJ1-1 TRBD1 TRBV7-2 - CASSRDRSSTEAFF
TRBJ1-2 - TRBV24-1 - CATSDRNYGYTF
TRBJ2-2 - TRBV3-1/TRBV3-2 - CASSQVGRAGNTGELFF
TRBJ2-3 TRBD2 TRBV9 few CASSVEGLAGTDTQYF
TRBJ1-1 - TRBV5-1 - CASSLEPANTEAFF
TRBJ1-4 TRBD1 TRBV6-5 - CASSYYRQGAREKLFF
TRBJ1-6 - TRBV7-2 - CASSLGWGDSPLHF
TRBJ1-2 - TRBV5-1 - CASSSLDSLPGYTF
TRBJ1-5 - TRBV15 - CATSRGEQPQHF
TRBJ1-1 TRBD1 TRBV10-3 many CATIRGQGDTEAFF
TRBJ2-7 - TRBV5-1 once CASSLAGGLNEQYF
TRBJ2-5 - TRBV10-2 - CASSDPLRTQYF
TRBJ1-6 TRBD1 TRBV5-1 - CASSLATGTGDSPLHF
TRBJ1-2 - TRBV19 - CASINRGSVGYTF
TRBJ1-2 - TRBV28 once CASSFNRVLGGYTF
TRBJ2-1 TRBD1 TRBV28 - CASSLPGTGGNEQFF
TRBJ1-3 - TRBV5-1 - CASSPNGMGNTIYF
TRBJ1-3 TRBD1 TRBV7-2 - CASSSKTGEGWNTIYF
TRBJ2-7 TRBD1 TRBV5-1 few CASSQTGAYDEQYF
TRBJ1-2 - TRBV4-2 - CASSQIGEIGYTF
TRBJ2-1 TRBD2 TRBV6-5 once CASSRTGTSHNEQFF
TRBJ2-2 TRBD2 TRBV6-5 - CASRTTSGSTGELFF
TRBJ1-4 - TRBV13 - CASSLGAGIREKLFF
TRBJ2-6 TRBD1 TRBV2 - CASGQLNSGANVLTF